This TCR beta chain emerged from a study of tumor and adjacent non-tumor tissue in lung cancer. Turning to the study itself: Patients comprised 12 adenocarcinoma, 2 squamous cell carcinoma and 1 small cell lung cancer. Study observations and caveats: Tumor repertoires had a smaller top 100 clone share than normal lung.

For this clonotype: Antigen specificity is unknown. A much larger clone lies a single base off, so this may be a read error.

The template was RNA from unsorted bulk tissue. Newly diagnosed lung cancer patients had thoracic surgery in China, August–late 2014, without prior chemotherapy. A modified ARM-PCR protocol with three rounds of nested PCR amplified TCRbeta. TCRdb reprocessed the multiplex PCR reads with MiXCR, giving one entry per CDR3 protein. The data show 120,000 or so distinct CDR3 sequences, over 65% seen once. CDR1 is ENHRY and CDR2 is SYGVKD in the germline V gene. This CDR3 is 15 amino acids long. Material for sequencing was lung tumor tissue. The TCR originated in a man aged 25 to 40 with non-small cell lung cancer. The chain uses TRBV10-3 and TRBJ1-1; D is ambiguous. DNA of the CDR3: TGTACCATCAGTGAGTTACTTACAGAGAACACTGAAGCTTTCTTT. Translated: CTISELLTENTEAFF.